This TCR beta chain was sequenced in a study of blood T cell repertoires in COVID-19. Looked up from germline, CDR1 is SGHAT and CDR2 is FQNNGV. V shed 7 bases and J 5 bases; nucleotides not matched to a gene: 10. There are 15 residues in the CDR3. Sequencing was performed with immunoSEQ multiplex PCR; in TCRdb, only in-frame clones are kept and a portion is missing. The data hold approximately 200,000 clones, with roughly 83% observed a single time. The sequenced material came from PBMCs or T cells enriched from blood (not recorded which). The sequence was collected from a woman aged 25 to 39 who had recovered from COVID-19. This chain connects TRBV11-2 to TRBJ2-1; 8 nucleotides agree with TRBD2. The CDR3, as DNA: TGTGCCAGCATCCGTGTCGGGAGGGGGGACAATGAGCAGTTCTTC. This translates into CASIRVGRGDNEQFF. Variable domain in full (rest from reference TRBV11-2 and TRBJ2-1): EAGVAQSPRYKIIEKRQSVAFWCNPISGHATLYWYQQILGQGPKLLIQFQNNGVVDDSQLPKDRFSAERLKGVDSTLKIQPAKLEDSAVYLCASIRVGRGDNEQFFGPGTRLTVL.